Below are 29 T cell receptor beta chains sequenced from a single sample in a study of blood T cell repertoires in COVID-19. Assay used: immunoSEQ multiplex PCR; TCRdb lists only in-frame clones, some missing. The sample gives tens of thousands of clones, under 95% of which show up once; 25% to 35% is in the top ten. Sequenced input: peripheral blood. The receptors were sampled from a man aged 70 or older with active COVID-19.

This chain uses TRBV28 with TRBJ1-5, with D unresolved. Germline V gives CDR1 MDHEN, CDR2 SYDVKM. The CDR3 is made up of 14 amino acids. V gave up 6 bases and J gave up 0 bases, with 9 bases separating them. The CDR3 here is CASSTEYSNQPQHF. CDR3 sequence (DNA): TGTGCCAGCAGCACAGAATATAGCAATCAGCCCCAGCATTTT.

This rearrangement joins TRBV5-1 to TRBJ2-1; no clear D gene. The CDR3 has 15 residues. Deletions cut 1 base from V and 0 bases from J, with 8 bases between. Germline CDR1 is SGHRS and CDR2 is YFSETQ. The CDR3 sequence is CASSLKQSSYNEQFF. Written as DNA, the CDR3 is TGCGCCAGCAGCTTGAAACAAAGCTCCTACAATGAGCAGTTCTTC.

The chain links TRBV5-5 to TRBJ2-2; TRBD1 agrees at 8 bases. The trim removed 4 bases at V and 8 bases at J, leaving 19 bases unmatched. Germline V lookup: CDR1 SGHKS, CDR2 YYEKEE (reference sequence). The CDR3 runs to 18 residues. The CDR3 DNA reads TGTGCCAGCAGCACTCGTTCTTTGACAGGGGAGATTAGGGGGGAGCTGTTTTTT. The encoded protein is CASSTRSLTGEIRGELFF.

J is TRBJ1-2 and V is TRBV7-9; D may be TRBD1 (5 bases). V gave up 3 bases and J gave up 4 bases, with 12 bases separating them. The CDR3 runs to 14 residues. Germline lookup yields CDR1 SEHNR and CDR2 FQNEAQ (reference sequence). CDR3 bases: TGTGCCAGCAGCTTCCCCGGGGGGTTCTATGGCTACACCTTC. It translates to CASSFPGGFYGYTF.

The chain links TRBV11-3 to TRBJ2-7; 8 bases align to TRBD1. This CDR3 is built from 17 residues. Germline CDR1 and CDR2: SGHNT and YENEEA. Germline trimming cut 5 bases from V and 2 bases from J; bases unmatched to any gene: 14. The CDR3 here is CASSTTDRAFPPYEQYF. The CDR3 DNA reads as TGTGCCAGCAGCACGACGGACAGGGCATTTCCCCCCTACGAGCAGTACTTC. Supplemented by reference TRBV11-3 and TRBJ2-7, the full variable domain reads EAGVVQSPRYKIIEKKQPVAFWCNPISGHNTLYWYLQNLGQGPELLIRYENEEAVDDSQLPKDRFSAERLKGVDSTLKIQPAELGDSAVYLCASSTTDRAFPPYEQYFGPGTRLTVT.

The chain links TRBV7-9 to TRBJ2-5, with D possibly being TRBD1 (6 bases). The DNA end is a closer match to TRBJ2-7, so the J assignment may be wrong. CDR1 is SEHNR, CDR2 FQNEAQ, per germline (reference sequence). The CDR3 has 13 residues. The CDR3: CAPPAGEPYEQYF. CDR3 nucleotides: TGTGCCCCCCCCGCAGGGGAGCCTTACGAGCAGTACTTC.

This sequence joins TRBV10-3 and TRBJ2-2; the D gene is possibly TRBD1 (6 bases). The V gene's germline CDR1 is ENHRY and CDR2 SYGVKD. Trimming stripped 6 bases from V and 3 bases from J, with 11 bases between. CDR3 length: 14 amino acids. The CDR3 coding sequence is TGTGCCATCAGGGGACAAGCCGACACCGGGGAGCTGTTTTTT. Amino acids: CAIRGQADTGELFF.

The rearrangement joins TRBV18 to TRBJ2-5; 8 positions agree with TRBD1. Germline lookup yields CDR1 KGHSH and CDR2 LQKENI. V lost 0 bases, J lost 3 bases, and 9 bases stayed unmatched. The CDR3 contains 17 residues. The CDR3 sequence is CASSPPRGRGPKETQYF. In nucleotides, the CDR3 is TGTGCCAGCTCACCACCCCGGGGCAGGGGGCCGAAAGAGACCCAGTACTTC. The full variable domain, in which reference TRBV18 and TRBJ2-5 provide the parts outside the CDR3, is NAGVMQNPRHLVRRRGQEARLRCSPMKGHSHVYWYRQLPEEGLKFMVYLQKENIIDESGMPKERFSAEFPKEGPSILRIQQVVRGDSAAYFCASSPPRGRGPKETQYFGPGTRLLVL.

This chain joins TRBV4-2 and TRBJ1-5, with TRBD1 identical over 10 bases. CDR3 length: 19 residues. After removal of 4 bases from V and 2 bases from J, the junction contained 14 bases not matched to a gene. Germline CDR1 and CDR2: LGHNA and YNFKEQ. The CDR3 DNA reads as TGTGCCAGCAGCCCAGGGGGGACAGGGGCCGGGGGAGGCAATCAGCCCCAGCATTTT. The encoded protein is CASSPGGTGAGGGNQPQHF.

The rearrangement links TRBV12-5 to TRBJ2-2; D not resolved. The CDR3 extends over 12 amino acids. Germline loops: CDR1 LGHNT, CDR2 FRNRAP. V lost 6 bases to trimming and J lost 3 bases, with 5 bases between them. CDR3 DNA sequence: TGTGCTAGTGGGGGCCACACCGGGGAGCTGTTTTTT. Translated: CASGGHTGELFF.

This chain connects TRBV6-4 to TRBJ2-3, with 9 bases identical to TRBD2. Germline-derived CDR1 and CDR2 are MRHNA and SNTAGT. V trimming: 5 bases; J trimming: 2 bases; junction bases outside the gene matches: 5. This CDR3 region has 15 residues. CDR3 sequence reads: CASSPTSGYTDTQYF. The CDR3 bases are TGTGCCAGCAGTCCGACTAGCGGATACACAGATACGCAGTATTTT.

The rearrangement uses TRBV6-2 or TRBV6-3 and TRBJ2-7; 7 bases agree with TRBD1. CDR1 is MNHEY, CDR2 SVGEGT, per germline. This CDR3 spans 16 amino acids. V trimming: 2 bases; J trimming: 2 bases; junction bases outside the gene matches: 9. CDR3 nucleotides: TGTGCCAGCAGTTACCTTTCCGGGACAGTTACCTACGAGCAGTACTTC. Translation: CASSYLSGTVTYEQYF.

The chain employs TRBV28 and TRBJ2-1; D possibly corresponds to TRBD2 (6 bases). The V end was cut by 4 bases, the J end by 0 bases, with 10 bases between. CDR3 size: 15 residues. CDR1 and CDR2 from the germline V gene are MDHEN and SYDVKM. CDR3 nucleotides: TGTGCCAGCAGTTCTGAAGCGGGCTCCTACAATGAGCAGTTCTTC. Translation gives CASSSEAGSYNEQFF.

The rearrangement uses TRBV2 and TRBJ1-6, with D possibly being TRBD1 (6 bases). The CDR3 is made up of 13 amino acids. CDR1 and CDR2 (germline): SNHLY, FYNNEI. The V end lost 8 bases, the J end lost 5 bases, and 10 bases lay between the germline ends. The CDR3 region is CASGRTDNSPLHF. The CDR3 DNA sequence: TGTGCCAGCGGAAGGACAGATAATTCACCCCTCCACTTT.

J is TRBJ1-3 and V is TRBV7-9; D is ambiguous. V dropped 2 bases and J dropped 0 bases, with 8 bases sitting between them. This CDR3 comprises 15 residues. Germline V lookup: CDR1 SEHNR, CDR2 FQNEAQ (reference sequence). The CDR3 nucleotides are TGTGCCAGCAGCTTAACGCGGAGCTCTGGAAACACCATATATTTT. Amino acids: CASSLTRSSGNTIYF.

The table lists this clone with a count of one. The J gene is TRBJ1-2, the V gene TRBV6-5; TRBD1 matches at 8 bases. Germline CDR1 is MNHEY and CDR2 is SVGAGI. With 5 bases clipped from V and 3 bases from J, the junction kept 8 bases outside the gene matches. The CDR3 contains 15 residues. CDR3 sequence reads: CASSPGGAGYYGYTF. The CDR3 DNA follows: TGTGCCAGCAGTCCAGGGGGCGCAGGCTACTATGGCTACACCTTC.

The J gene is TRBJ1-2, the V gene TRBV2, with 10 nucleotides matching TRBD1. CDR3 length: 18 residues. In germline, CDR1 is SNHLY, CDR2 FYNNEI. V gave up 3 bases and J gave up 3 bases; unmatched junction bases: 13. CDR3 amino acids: CASSDDRDRGPPDYGYTF. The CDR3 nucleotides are TGTGCCAGCAGTGACGATCGGGACAGGGGCCCGCCTGACTATGGCTACACCTTC. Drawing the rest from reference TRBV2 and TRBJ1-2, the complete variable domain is EPEVTQTPSHQVTQMGQEVILRCVPISNHLYFYWYRQILGQKVEFLVSFYNNEISEKSEIFDDQFSVERPDGSNFTLKIRSTKLEDSAMYFCASSDDRDRGPPDYGYTFGSGTRLTVV.

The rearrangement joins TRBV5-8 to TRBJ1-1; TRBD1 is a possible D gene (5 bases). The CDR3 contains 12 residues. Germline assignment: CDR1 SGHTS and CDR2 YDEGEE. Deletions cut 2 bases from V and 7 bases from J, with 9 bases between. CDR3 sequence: CASSFQGNEAFF. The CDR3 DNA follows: TGTGCCAGCAGCTTCCAGGGTAATGAAGCTTTCTTT.

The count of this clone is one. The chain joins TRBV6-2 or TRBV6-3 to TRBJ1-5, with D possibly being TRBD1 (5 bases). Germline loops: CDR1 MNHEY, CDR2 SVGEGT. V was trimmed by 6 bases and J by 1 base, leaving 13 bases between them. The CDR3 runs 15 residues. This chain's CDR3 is CASSLQRGSNQPQHF. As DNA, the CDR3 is TGTGCCAGCAGCCTACAACGGGGGAGCAATCAGCCCCAGCATTTT.

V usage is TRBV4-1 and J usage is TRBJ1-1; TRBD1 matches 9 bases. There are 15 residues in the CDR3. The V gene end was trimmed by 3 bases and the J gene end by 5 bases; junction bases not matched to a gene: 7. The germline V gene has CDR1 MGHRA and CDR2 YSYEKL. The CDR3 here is CASSQKQGAGTEAFF. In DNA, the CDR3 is TGCGCCAGCAGCCAGAAACAGGGGGCGGGTACTGAAGCTTTCTTT.

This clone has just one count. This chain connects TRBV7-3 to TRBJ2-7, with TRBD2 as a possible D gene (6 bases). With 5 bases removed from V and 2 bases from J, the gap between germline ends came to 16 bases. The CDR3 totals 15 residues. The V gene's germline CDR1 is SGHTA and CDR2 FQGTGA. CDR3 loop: CASSEAPGLAYEQYF. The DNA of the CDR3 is TGTGCCAGCAGCGAAGCCCCGGGACTGGCCTACGAGCAGTACTTC.

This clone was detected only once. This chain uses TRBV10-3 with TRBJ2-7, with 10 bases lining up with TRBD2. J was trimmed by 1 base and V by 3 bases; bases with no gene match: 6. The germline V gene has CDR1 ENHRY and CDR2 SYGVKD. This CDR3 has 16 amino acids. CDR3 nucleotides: TGTGCCATCAGTGACCCTTGGACTAGCGGTTCCTACGAGCAGTACTTC. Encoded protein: CAISDPWTSGSYEQYF.

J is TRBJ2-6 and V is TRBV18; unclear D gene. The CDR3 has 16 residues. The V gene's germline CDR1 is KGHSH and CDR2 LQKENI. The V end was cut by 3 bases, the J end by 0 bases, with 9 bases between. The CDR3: CASSPARSSGANVLTF. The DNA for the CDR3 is TGTGCCAGCTCACCTGCCAGAAGCTCTGGGGCCAACGTCCTGACTTTC.

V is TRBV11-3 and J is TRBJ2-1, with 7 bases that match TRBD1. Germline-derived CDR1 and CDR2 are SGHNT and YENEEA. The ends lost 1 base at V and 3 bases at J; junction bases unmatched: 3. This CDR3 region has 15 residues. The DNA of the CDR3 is TGTGCCAGCAGCTTAGGGGGACAGAGCTACAATGAGCAGTTCTTC. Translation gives CASSLGGQSYNEQFF.

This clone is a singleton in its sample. CDR3 DNA: TGTGCCAGTAGTATATCCTACTACACCGGGGAGCTGTTTTTT. Its protein is CASSISYYTGELFF. The chain combines TRBV19 with TRBJ2-2; D unresolved. With 2 bases removed from V and 3 bases from J, the gap between germline ends came to 7 bases. Germline V gives CDR1 LNHDA, CDR2 SQIVND (reference sequence). The CDR3 runs 14 residues.

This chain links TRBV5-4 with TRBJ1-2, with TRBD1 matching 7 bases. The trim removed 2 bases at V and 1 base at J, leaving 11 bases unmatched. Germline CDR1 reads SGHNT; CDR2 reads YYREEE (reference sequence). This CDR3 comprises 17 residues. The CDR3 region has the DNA TGTGCCAGCAGCTTCACAGGGGCGGGACCTCTTAACTATGGCTACACCTTC. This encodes CASSFTGAGPLNYGYTF. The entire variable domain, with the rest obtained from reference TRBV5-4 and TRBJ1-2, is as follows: ETGVTQSPTHLIKTRGQQVTLRCSSQSGHNTVSWYQQALGQGPQFIFQYYREEENGRGNFPPRFSGLQFPNYSSELNVNALELDDSALYLCASSFTGAGPLNYGYTFGSGTRLTVV.

The CDR3 DNA is TGCAGCGTTGAAGCCCAGGCCGTGAACACTGAAGCTTTCTTT. This encodes CSVEAQAVNTEAFF. The chain carries TRBV29-1 and TRBJ1-1, with D uncertain. The CDR3 extends over 14 amino acids. Trimming removed 1 base at V and 0 bases at J, with 9 bases between. Germline lookup yields CDR1 SQVTM and CDR2 ANQGSEA.

The CDR3 here is CASSPYRGHYTDTQYF. CDR3 DNA sequence: TGTGCCAGCAGCCCATACAGGGGGCATTACACAGATACGCAGTATTTT. The chain carries TRBV3-1 (or the pseudogene TRBV3-2) and TRBJ2-3, with 9 bases fitting TRBD1. From germline, CDR1 is LGHDT and CDR2 YNNKEL (reference sequence). The J segment lost 2 bases and the V segment lost 4 bases, leaving 7 bases of the junction unmatched. The CDR3 sequence is 16 residues long.

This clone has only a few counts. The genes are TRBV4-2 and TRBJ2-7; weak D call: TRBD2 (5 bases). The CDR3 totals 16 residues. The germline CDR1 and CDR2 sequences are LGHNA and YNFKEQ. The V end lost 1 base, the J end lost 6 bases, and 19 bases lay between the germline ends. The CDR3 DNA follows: TGTGCCAGCAGCCAAGCGGCGGCCGGGCCCGAGGGCGAGCAGTACTTC. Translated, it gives CASSQAAAGPEGEQYF.